This T cell receptor beta chain emerged from a study of T cells in Graves' hyperthyroidism and ophthalmopathy. Notes on the study in general: Most thyroid clonotypes that were expanded above 0.001 also turned up in blood.

Many counts were recorded for this clonotype. No antigen is known for it. Amplification of TCR beta CDR3 regions used RNA as the template. HTBI primers drove first-round RT-PCR of the TCR CDR3. TCRdb processed the multiplex PCR reads anew with MiXCR; each CDR3 protein has one entry. The table lists about 520,000 distinct CDR3 sequences, around a quarter of them singletons. This CDR3 is 14 amino acids long. CDR1 is LNHNV and CDR2 is YYDKDF in the germline V gene (reference sequence). V was clipped by 5 bases and J by 1 base; unmatched bases: 2. This receptor was obtained from a woman in her twenties or thirties with Graves' ophthalmopathy. V usage is TRBV15 and J usage is TRBJ1-1; 9 bases line up with TRBD1. The source material was blood. DNA of the CDR3: TGTGCCACCAGCTGGGACAGGGAGAACACTGAAGCTTTCTTT. Its protein product is CATSWDRENTEAFF.